The source of this T cell receptor (beta chain) is a study of Ad26.COV2.S vaccination and SARS-CoV-2 variants. Overall study: In the study, Ad26.COV2.S was injected intramuscularly once, or twice 56 days apart.

The method was immunoSEQ multiplex PCR; TCRdb's version includes in-frame clones alone and lacks a portion of them. The sample carries about 390,000 clones, around 92% recorded once. Trimming took 4 bases from V and 4 from J; bases not matched to a gene: 11. Per germline, CDR1 SGHKS and CDR2 YYEKEE (reference sequence). This CDR3 contains 16 residues. Treatment meaning: roughly 19 received Ad26.COV2.S at low or high dose, single or two shots; roughly five received placebo; per-sample allocation not given. The samples date from day 63 after the first vaccine or placebo injection. This specimen consisted of peripheral blood, obtained in a trial of Ad26.COV2.S vaccine versus placebo. The rearrangement links TRBV5-5 to TRBJ1-5, with 7 nucleotides matching TRBD1. The TCR was taken from a person aged 18 to 65 who received the Ad26.COV2.S COVID-19 vaccine or a placebo. Written as DNA, the CDR3 is TGTGCCAGCAGCGGGGCGGGCGGGACAGTAAATCAGCCCCAGCATTTT. Its translation: CASSGAGGTVNQPQHF.